A single sample gave rise to the 32 T cell receptor beta chains below, sequenced in a study of monozygotic twins with inflammatory bowel disease. Following a re-call of the 5' RACE reads, TCRdb has one entry per CDR3 protein and lacks DNA. The sample totals over 150,000 distinct CDR3 sequences. Material: blood. The receptors come from a human donor with ulcerative colitis or Crohn's disease, or a healthy co-twin of an affected twin (not recorded which).

The chain links TRBV20-1 to TRBJ1-1; TCRdb reports TRBD1, a call that lacks DNA to check it against. The length of the CDR3 is 15 residues. CDR1 and CDR2 (germline): DFQATT, SNEGSKA (reference sequence). The CDR3 region is CSAAGQGFMNTEAFF.

V gene TRBV5-1 combines with J gene TRBJ1-6. The germline CDR1 and CDR2 sequences are SGHRS and YFSETQ. There are 13 residues in the CDR3. CDR3 amino acids: CASSLDSNSPLHF.

The chain recombines TRBV5-1 with TRBJ1-6; the TCRdb call, TRBD1, lacks DNA for checking. The CDR3 is 15 residues long. Germline CDR1 reads SGHRS; CDR2 reads YFSETQ. The CDR3 here is CASSFSSDSNSPLHF.

This rearrangement joins TRBV7-6 to TRBJ2-1. The CDR3 contains 13 residues. The germline V gene has CDR1 SGHVS and CDR2 FNYEAQ. CDR3: CASSLGLYNEQFF.

This chain joins TRBV7-3 and TRBJ2-1; there is no DNA to check the TCRdb D call of TRBD2. The CDR3 has 14 residues. Per germline, CDR1 SGHTA and CDR2 FQGTGA. CDR3 loop: CASSPSGSIDEQFF.

V and J are TRBV29-1 and TRBJ2-7; absent DNA, TCRdb's TRBD1 call cannot be checked. This CDR3 contains 11 residues. CDR1 SQVTM and CDR2 ANQGSEA come from the germline V gene. The chain's CDR3 is CSVYRGGEQYF.

This rearrangement joins TRBV2 to TRBJ2-1. The germline CDR1 and CDR2 sequences are SNHLY and FYNNEI. This CDR3 is built from 14 residues. The chain's CDR3 is CASSNQLTANEQFF.

The chain is built from TRBV20-1 and TRBJ2-7; TCRdb reports TRBD1, a call that lacks DNA to check it against. This CDR3 is built from 12 residues. Germline V gene sequence: CDR1 DFQATT, CDR2 SNEGSKA (reference sequence). CDR3 residues: CSAQQGFDEQYF.

V and J are TRBV14 and TRBJ2-1; TCRdb gives TRBD2 as the D gene, but with no DNA this cannot be confirmed. CDR3 size: 15 residues. The germline V gene encodes CDR1 SGHDN and CDR2 FVKESK. This chain's CDR3 is CASSQTSGAYNEQFF.

V is TRBV9 and J is TRBJ2-1; TCRdb selects TRBD2, and the lack of DNA leaves this call unchecked. The CDR3 is made up of 13 amino acids. Germline values: CDR1 SGDLS, CDR2 YYNGEE. The CDR3 is CASTGLDGAEQFF. The full variable domain, in which reference TRBV9 and TRBJ2-1 provide the parts outside the CDR3, is DSGVTQTPKHLITATGQRVTLRCSPRSGDLSVYWYQQSLDQGLQFLIQYYNGEERAKGNILERFSAQQFPDLHSELNLSSLELGDSALYFCASTGLDGAEQFFGPGTRLTVL.

The chain is built from TRBV9 and TRBJ2-5; TCRdb reports TRBD1, a call that lacks DNA to check it against. The CDR3 is 14 residues long. Germline assignment: CDR1 SGDLS and CDR2 YYNGEE. CDR3 sequence reads: CASSPRRWGETQYF.

The chain links TRBV6-1 to TRBJ2-3. The CDR3 runs to 13 residues. The germline gives CDR1 MNHNS, CDR2 SASEGT. CDR3 sequence: CASRADYTDTQYF.

V and J are TRBV11-3 and TRBJ2-1; TCRdb reports TRBD1, a call that lacks DNA to check it against. Germline V gene sequence: CDR1 SGHNT, CDR2 YENEEA. This CDR3 has 11 residues. This CDR3 is CASSPGGKQFF.

The chain employs TRBV20-1 and TRBJ2-1. This CDR3 spans 15 amino acids. CDR1 is DFQATT and CDR2 is SNEGSKA in the germline V gene (reference sequence). The CDR3 protein is CSARDSSFGYNEQFF.

This chain uses TRBV10-3 with TRBJ2-2; as DNA is missing, the TRBD2 call by TCRdb cannot be tested. The CDR3 covers 18 residues. The germline V gene has CDR1 ENHRY and CDR2 SYGVKD. CDR3 in amino acids: CAISEGLAGDTTTGELFF.

V gene TRBV12-3 or TRBV12-4 combines with J gene TRBJ1-1; TCRdb designates TRBD1, a call that cannot be tested without DNA. The CDR3 length is 13 residues. This CDR3 reads CASEGQQNTEAFF.

The chain is built from TRBV20-1 and TRBJ2-5; TCRdb reports TRBD2, a call that lacks DNA to check it against. CDR1 and CDR2 from the germline V gene are DFQATT and SNEGSKA (reference sequence). The CDR3 spans 16 residues. This CDR3 is CSARDAAGGEQETQYF.

This sequence joins TRBV10-3 and TRBJ2-7; as DNA is missing, the TRBD1 call by TCRdb cannot be tested. Per germline, CDR1 ENHRY and CDR2 SYGVKD. The CDR3 totals 15 residues. CDR3 in amino acids: CAISPFRGPYYEQYF.

The gene calls are TRBV9 and TRBJ2-7; no DNA is available, so the TRBD1 call from TCRdb remains unchecked. The CDR3 is made up of 14 amino acids. The germline V gene encodes CDR1 SGDLS and CDR2 YYNGEE. The CDR3 region is CASSPGHSEYEQYF.

The chain recombines TRBV12-3 or TRBV12-4 with TRBJ2-5; TCRdb gives TRBD2 as the D gene, but with no DNA this cannot be confirmed. The CDR3 contains 15 residues. CDR3 sequence: CASSGTSGVQETQYF.

The genes are TRBV20-1 and TRBJ2-5. Germline lookup yields CDR1 DFQATT and CDR2 SNEGSKA (reference sequence). The CDR3 consists of 13 residues. This CDR3 is CSARPSRQETQYF.

V usage is TRBV4-1 and J usage is TRBJ1-1. The CDR3 contains 16 residues. Germline CDR1 reads MGHRA; CDR2 reads YSYEKL. The CDR3 reads CASSPRAQWGNTEAFF.

V is TRBV5-1 and J is TRBJ1-1; without DNA, the TCRdb call of TRBD1 cannot be checked. This CDR3 comprises 14 residues. Germline V gene lookup returns CDR1 SGHRS and CDR2 YFSETQ. This chain's CDR3 is CASSPDRENTEAFF.

V is TRBV5-1 and J is TRBJ2-3; TCRdb's D call, TRBD2, is unchecked because there is no DNA. The CDR3 is 14 residues long. Germline V lookup: CDR1 SGHRS, CDR2 YFSETQ. This chain's CDR3 is CASRGTSSTDTQYF. Full variable domain (rest looked up from reference TRBV5-1 and TRBJ2-3): KAGVTQTPRYLIKTRGQQVTLSCSPISGHRSVSWYQQTPGQGLQFLFEYFSETQRNKGNFPGRFSGRQFSNSRSEMNVSTLELGDSALYLCASRGTSSTDTQYFGPGTRLTVL.

The chain has TRBV5-1 and TRBJ1-1. CDR3 size: 17 residues. CDR1 and CDR2 (germline): SGHRS, YFSETQ. CDR3 protein: CASSYALTRGGNTEAFF.

This chain links TRBV10-3 with TRBJ2-7; TCRdb's D call, TRBD1, is unchecked because there is no DNA. The CDR3 sequence is 12 residues long. Germline lookup yields CDR1 ENHRY and CDR2 SYGVKD. CDR3 sequence: CAIREGGYEQYF.

The chain carries TRBV30 and TRBJ2-5; the D call from TCRdb, TRBD2, cannot be confirmed without DNA. Per germline, CDR1 GTSNPN and CDR2 SVGIG (reference sequence). This CDR3 contains 13 residues. The CDR3 spells CAWTRQEGETQYF.

The chain uses TRBV12-3 or TRBV12-4 and TRBJ1-1; the D call from TCRdb, TRBD1, cannot be confirmed without DNA. The length of the CDR3 is 15 residues. This CDR3 is CASSWPGYGNTEAFF.

The chain uses TRBV20-1 and TRBJ1-5; the TCRdb call, TRBD1, lacks DNA for checking. CDR1 DFQATT and CDR2 SNEGSKA come from the germline V gene (reference sequence). The CDR3 extends over 13 amino acids. CDR3 residues: CSGQGASNQPQHF.

This rearrangement joins TRBV5-1 to TRBJ2-1. The germline gives CDR1 SGHRS, CDR2 YFSETQ. The CDR3 covers 16 residues. The CDR3 region is CASSLEVGGLYNEQFF.

J is TRBJ2-3 and V is TRBV4-3; as DNA is missing, the TRBD1 call by TCRdb cannot be tested. This CDR3 region has 14 residues. Germline assignment: CDR1 LGHNA and CDR2 YSLEER. The CDR3 here is CASSQTGKTDTQYF.

This chain links TRBV7-3 with TRBJ2-1; the TCRdb D gene call, TRBD2, has no DNA to confirm it. Germline CDR1 is SGHTA and CDR2 is FQGTGA. This CDR3 comprises 18 residues. CDR3 sequence: CASSSSGSTLSSYNEQFF.